The entry below describes one TCR beta chain. This entry comes from a study of shared clonotypes between healthy human individuals. Germline V gene lookup returns CDR1 SQVTM and CDR2 ANQGSEA. CDR3 length: 14 residues. Trimming shortened V by 6 bases and J by 5 bases, and 20 bases separated the two germline ends. Produced via immunoSEQ multiplex PCR; TCRdb's table is partial and in-frame only. Of some 2,500,000 clones in the sample, over 85% are singletons; the top ten hold 0.36%. CD45RA-negative memory and CD45RA+ naive subsets were split from the CD4+ cells. This receptor was identified in a man younger than 35 in good health. Some clones in this sample may be carry-over from other donors' samples. The rearrangement uses TRBV29-1 and TRBJ2-7; D could derive from TRBD1 or TRBD2 (6 bases each). Sequences were obtained from naive CD4+ T cells from PBMCs. Subset described: CD45RA+ positively selected. CDR3 loop: CSVSRGVQSHEQYF. CDR3 bases: TGCAGCGTCTCGAGGGGGGTTCAGTCCCACGAGCAGTACTTC.